This T cell receptor (beta chain) was captured in a study of OX40 agonist ivuxolimab in advanced cancers. Study background: All patients had ivuxolimab intravenously every 2 weeks at 0.01 to 10 mg/kg. Patients receiving dose escalation had hepatocellular carcinoma, melanoma, renal cell or head and neck cancer. General study findings and limits: Among patients with partial responses at 0.1-3.0 mg/kg, clonal expansion was among the lowest. More expanded clones were seen, on average, in CD8+ T cells than in CD4+.

V lost 0 bases and J lost 5, with 18 bases in between. This CDR3 has 16 residues. Germline CDR1 SGHRS, CDR2 YFSETQ. TCRdb keeps only in-frame clones here, not all; method: immunoSEQ multiplex PCR. The sample consists of fewer than 85,000 clones, more than 70% of them appearing once. With regard to this clone: What it recognizes is unknown.

This receptor was identified in an adult with an advanced solid tumor such as melanoma, head and neck, liver or kidney cancer. The starting material was CD4+ or CD8+ T cells sorted from blood, obtained in a trial of the OX40 agonist ivuxolimab. The rearrangement uses TRBV5-1 and TRBJ2-7; D perhaps matches TRBD2 (6 bases). This chain's CDR3 is CASSLGPGEGKNEQYF. The CDR3 DNA reads TGCGCCAGCAGCTTGGGACCGGGAGAGGGGAAAAACGAGCAGTACTTC.